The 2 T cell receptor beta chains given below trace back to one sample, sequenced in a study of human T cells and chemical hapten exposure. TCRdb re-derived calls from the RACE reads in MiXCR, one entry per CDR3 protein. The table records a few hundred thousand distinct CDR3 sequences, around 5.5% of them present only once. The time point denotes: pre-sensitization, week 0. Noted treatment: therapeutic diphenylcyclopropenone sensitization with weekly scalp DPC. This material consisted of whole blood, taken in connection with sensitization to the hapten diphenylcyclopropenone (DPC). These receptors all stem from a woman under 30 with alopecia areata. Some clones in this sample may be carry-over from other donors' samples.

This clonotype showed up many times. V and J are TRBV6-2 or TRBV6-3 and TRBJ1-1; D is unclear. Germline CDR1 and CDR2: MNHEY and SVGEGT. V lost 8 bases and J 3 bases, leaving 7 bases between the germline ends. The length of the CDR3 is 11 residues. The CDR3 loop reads CASSQYTEAFF. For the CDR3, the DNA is TGTGCCAGCTCCCAGTACACTGAAGCTTTCTTT.

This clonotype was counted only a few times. In nucleotides, the CDR3 is TGCGCCAGCAGCCAACGTCTGGGGGAGACAGTTTATGGCTACACCTTC. It encodes CASSQRLGETVYGYTF. The gene calls are TRBV4-3 and TRBJ1-2; D may be TRBD1 (5 bases). Germline V gene lookup returns CDR1 LGHNA and CDR2 YSLEER. V was pared by 2 bases and J by 5 bases, with 18 bases between. This CDR3 comprises 16 residues.